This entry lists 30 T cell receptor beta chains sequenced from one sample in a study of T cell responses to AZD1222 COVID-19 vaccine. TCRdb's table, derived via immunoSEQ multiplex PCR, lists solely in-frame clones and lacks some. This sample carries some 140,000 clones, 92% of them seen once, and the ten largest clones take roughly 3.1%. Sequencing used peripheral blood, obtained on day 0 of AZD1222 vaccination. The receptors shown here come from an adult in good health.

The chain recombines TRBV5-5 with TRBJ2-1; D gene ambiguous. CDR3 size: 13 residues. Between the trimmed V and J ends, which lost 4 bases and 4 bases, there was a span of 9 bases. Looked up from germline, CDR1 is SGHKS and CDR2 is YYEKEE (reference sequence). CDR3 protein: CASSEAGYNEQFF. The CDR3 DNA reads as TGTGCCAGCAGCGAGGCAGGATACAATGAGCAGTTCTTC.

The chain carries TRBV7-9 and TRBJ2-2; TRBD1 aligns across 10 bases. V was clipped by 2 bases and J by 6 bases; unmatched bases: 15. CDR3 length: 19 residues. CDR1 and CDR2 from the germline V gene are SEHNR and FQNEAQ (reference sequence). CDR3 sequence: CASSLPPPADRGLAGELFF. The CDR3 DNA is TGTGCCAGCAGCTTACCCCCTCCAGCCGACAGGGGGCTAGCCGGGGAGCTGTTTTTT.

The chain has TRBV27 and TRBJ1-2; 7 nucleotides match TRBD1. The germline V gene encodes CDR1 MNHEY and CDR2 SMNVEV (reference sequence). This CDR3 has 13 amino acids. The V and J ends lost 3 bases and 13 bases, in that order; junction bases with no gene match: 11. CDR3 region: CASSFSTGDVCTF. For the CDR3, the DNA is TGTGCCAGCAGTTTCAGCACAGGGGATGTTTGCACCTTC.

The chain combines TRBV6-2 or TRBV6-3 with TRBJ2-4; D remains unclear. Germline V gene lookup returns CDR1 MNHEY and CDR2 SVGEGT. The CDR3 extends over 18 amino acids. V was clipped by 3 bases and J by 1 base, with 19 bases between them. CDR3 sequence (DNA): TGTGCCAGCAGTTATGGTAGAGCCACAGCTCGTGCCAAAAACATTCAGTACTTC. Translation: CASSYGRATARAKNIQYF.

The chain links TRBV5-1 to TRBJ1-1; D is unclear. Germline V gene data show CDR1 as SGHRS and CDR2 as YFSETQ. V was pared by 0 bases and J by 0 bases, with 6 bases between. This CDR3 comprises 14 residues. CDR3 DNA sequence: TGCGCCAGCAGCTTGGAGGGTCTGAACACTGAAGCTTTCTTT. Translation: CASSLEGLNTEAFF. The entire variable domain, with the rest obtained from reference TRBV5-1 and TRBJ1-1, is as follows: KAGVTQTPRYLIKTRGQQVTLSCSPISGHRSVSWYQQTPGQGLQFLFEYFSETQRNKGNFPGRFSGRQFSNSRSEMNVSTLELGDSALYLCASSLEGLNTEAFFGQGTRLTVV.

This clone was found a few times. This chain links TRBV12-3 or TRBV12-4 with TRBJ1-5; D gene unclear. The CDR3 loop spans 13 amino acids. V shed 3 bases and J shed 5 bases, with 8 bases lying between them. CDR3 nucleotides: TGTGCCAGCAGTTTGGGCAGTTATCAGCCCCAGCATTTT. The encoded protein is CASSLGSYQPQHF.

CDR3 bases: TGCAGCGTAAATTATCTCCAGGAGAACACTGAAGCTTTCTTT. Protein: CSVNYLQENTEAFF. This rearrangement joins TRBV29-1 to TRBJ1-1; D call uncertain. V lost 6 bases, J lost 1 base, and 15 bases lay in between. In germline, CDR1 is SQVTM, CDR2 ANQGSEA. This CDR3 contains 14 residues.

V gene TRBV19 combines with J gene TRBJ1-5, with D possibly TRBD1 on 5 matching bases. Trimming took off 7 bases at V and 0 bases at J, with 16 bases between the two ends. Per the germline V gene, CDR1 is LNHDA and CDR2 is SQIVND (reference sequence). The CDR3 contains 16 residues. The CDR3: CASKGRQFYSNQPQHF. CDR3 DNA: TGTGCCAGTAAAGGTAGACAGTTTTATAGCAATCAGCCCCAGCATTTT.

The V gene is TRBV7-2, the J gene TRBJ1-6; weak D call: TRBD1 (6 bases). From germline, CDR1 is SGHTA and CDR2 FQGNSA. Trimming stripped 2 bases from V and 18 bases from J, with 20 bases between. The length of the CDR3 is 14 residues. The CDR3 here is CASSLSSTGKDPHF. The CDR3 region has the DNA TGTGCCAGCAGCTTAAGTTCGACAGGCAAGGATCCCCACTTT.

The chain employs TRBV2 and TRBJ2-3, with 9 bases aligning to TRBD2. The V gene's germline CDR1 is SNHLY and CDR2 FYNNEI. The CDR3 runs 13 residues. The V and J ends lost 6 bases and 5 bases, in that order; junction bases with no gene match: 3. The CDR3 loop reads CASRREGKDTQYF. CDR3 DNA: TGTGCCAGCAGGCGGGAGGGAAAAGATACGCAGTATTTT.

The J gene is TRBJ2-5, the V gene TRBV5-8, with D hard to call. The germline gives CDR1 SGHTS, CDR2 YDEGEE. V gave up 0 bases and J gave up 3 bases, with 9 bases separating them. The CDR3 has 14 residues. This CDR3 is CASSLVPEKETQYF. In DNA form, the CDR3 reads TGTGCCAGCAGCTTGGTCCCCGAAAAAGAGACCCAGTACTTC.

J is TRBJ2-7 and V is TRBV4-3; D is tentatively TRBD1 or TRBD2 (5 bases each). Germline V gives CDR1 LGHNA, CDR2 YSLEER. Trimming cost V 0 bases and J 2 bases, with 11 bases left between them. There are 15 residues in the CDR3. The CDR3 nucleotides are TGCGCCAGCAGCCAAGAAGGCGAGGGGCCCTACGAGCAGTACTTC. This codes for CASSQEGEGPYEQYF.

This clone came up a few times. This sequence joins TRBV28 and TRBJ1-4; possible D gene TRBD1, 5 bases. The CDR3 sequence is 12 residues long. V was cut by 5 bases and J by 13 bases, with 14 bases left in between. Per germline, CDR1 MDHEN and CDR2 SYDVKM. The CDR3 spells CASSLRAGGLFF. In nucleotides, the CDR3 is TGTGCCAGCAGTCTCCGGGCCGGGGGACTGTTTTTT.

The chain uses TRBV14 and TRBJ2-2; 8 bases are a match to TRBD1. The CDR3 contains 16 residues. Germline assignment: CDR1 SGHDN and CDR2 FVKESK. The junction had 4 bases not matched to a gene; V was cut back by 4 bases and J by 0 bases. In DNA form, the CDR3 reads TGTGCCAGCAGCCGAGTGACAGGGGCGAACACCGGGGAGCTGTTTTTT. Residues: CASSRVTGANTGELFF.

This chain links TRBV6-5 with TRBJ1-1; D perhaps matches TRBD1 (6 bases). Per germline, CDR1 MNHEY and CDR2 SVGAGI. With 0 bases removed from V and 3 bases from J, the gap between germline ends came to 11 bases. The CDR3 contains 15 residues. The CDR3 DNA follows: TGTGCCAGCAGTTACTCGAGGCAGGGGTACACTGAAGCTTTCTTT. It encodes CASSYSRQGYTEAFF.

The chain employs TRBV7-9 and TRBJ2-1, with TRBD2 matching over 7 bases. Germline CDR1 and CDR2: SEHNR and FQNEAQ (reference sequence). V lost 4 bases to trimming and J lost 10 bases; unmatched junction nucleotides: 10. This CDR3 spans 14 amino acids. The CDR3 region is CASSSSGKAGEQFF. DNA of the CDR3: TGTGCCAGCAGCTCCAGCGGAAAAGCGGGGGAGCAGTTCTTC. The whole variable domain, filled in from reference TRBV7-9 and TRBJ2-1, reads DTGVSQNPRHKITKRGQNVTFRCDPISEHNRLYWYRQTLGQGPEFLTYFQNEAQLEKSRLLSDRFSAERPKGSFSTLEIQRTEQGDSAMYLCASSSSGKAGEQFFGPGTRLTVL.

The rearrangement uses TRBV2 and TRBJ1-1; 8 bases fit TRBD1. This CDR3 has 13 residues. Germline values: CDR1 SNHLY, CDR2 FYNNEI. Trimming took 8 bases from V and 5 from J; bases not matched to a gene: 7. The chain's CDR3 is CASRGRGRTEAFF. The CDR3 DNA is TGTGCCAGCCGGGGCAGGGGGCGTACTGAAGCTTTCTTT.

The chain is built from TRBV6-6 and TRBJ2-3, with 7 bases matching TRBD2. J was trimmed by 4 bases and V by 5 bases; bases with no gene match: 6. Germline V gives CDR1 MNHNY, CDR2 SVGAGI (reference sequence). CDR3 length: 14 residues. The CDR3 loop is CASSNAGVADTQYF. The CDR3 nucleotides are TGTGCCAGCAGTAACGCGGGGGTGGCAGATACGCAGTATTTT.

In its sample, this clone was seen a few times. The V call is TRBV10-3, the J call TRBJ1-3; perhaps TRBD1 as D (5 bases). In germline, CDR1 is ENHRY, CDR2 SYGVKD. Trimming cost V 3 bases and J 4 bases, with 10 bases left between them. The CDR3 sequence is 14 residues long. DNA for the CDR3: TGTGCCATCAGTGAATCAGGGTTGGGAAACACCATATATTTT. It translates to CAISESGLGNTIYF.

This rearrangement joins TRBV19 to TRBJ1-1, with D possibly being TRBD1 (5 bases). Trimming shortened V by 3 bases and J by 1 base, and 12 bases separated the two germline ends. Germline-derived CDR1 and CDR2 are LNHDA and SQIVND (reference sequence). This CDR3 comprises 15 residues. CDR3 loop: CASSIMGGKNTEAFF. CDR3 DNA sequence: TGTGCCAGTAGTATCATGGGGGGTAAGAACACTGAAGCTTTCTTT. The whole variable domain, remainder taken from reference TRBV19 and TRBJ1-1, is DGGITQSPKYLFRKEGQNVTLSCEQNLNHDAMYWYRQDPGQGLRLIYYSQIVNDFQKGDIAEGYSVSREKKESFPLTVTSAQKNPTAFYLCASSIMGGKNTEAFFGQGTRLTVV.

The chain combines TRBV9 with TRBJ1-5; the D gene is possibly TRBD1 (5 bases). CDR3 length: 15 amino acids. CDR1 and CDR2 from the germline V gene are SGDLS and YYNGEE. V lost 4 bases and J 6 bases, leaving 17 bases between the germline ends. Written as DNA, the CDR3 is TGTGCCAGCAGCTCCGAGGGGCTACTCAGTCAGCCCCAGCATTTT. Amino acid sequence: CASSSEGLLSQPQHF.

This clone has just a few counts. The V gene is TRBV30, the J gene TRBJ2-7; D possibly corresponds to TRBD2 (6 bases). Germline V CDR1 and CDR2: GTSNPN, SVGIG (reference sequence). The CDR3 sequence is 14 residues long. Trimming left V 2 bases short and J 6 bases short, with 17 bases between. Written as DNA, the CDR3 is TGTGCCTGGAGTTACTCGGGGGTACTAGCCGAGCAGTACTTC. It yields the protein CAWSYSGVLAEQYF.

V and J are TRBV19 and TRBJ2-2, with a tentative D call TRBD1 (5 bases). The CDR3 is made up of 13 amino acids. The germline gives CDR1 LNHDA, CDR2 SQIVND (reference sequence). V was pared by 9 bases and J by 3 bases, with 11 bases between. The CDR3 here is CASQGRDTGELFF. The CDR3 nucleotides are TGTGCCAGCCAGGGCCGGGACACCGGGGAGCTGTTTTTT.

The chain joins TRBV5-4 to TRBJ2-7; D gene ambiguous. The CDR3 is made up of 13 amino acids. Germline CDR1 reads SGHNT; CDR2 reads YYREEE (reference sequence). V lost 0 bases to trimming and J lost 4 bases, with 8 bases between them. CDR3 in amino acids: CASSLGSYYEQYF. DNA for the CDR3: TGTGCCAGCAGCTTGGGTAGCTATTACGAGCAGTACTTC.

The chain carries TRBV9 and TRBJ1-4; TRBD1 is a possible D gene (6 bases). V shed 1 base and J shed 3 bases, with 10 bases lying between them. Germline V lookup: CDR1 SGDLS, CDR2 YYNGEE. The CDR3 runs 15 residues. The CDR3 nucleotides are TGTGCCAGCAGCGTACAGGGGTTCCCTAATGAAAAACTGTTTTTT. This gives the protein CASSVQGFPNEKLFF.

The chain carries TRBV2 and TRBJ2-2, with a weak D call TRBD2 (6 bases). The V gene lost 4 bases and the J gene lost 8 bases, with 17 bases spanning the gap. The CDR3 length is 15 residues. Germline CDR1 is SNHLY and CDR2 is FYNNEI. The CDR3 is CASSVMGPGGGELFF. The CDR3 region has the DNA TGTGCCAGCAGTGTCATGGGACCAGGAGGGGGGGAGCTGTTTTTT.

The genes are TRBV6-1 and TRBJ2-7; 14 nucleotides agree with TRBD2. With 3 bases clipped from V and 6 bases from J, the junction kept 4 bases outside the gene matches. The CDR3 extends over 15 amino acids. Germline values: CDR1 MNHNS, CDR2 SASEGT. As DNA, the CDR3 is TGTGCCAGCAGTGACCCGGGACTAGCGGGAGTCGAGCAGTACTTC. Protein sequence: CASSDPGLAGVEQYF.

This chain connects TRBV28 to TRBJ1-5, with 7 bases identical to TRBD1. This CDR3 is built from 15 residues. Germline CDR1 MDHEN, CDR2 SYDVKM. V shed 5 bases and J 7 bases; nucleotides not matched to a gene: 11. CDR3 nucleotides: TGTGCCAGCAGTGTCCTAGGGACAGTAGGACAGCCCCAGCATTTT. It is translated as CASSVLGTVGQPQHF.

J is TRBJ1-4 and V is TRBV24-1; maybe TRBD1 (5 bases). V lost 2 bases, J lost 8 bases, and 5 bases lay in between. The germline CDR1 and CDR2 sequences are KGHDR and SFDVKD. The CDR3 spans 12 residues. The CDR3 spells CATSDWTEKLFF. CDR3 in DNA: TGTGCCACCAGTGATTGGACAGAAAAACTGTTTTTT.

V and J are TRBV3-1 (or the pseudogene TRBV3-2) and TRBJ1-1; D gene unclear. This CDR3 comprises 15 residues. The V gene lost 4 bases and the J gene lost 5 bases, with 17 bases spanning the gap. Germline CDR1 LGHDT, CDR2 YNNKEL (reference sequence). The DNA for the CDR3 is TGTGCCAGCAGCCGCGGACGGATCTGGGATACTGAAGCTTTCTTT. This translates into CASSRGRIWDTEAFF.